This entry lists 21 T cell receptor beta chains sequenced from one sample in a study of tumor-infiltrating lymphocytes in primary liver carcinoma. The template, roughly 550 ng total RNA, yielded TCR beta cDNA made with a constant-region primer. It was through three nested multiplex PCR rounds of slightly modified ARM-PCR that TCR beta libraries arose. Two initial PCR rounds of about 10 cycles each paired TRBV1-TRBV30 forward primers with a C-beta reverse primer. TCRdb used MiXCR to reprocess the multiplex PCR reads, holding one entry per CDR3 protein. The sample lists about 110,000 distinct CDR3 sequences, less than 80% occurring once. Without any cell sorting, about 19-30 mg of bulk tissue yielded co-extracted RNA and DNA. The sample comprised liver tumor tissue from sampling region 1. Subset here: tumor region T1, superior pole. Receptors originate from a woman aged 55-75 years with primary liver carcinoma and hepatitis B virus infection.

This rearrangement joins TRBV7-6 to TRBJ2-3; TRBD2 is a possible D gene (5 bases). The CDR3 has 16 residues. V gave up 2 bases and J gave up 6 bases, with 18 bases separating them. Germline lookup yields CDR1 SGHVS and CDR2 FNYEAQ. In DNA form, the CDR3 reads TGTGCCAGCAGCTTAATAAATAGCGCCCTCCCCGATACGCAGTATTTT. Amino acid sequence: CASSLINSALPDTQYF.

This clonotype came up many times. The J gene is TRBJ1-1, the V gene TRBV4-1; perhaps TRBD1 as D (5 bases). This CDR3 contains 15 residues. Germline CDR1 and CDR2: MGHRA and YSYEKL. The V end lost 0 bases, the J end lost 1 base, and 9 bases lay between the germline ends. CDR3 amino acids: CASSQDGQGNTEAFF. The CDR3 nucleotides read TGCGCCAGCAGCCAAGATGGGCAGGGGAACACTGAAGCTTTCTTT.

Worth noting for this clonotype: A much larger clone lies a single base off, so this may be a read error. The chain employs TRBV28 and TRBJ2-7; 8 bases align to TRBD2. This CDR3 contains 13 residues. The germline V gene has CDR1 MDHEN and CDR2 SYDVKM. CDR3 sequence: CASGFSGGGEQYF. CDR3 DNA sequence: TGTGCCAGCGGTTTCAGCGGGGGCGGGGAGCAGTACTTC.

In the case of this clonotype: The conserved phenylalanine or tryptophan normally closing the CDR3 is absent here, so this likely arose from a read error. CDR3 sequence: CASSPQTATETQYI. The CDR3 region has the DNA TGTGCCAGCAGCCCACAAACCGCTACGGAGACCCAGTACATC. The V gene is TRBV6-5, the J gene TRBJ2-5; D remains ambiguous. Germline loops: CDR1 MNHEY, CDR2 SVGAGI. V lost 6 bases and J 5 bases, leaving 16 bases between the germline ends. The CDR3 runs 14 residues.

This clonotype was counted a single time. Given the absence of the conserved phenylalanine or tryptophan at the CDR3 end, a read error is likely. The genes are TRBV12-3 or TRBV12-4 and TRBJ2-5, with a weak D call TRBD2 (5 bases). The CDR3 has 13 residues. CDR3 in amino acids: CTSTRRGQETQYL. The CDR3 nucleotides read TGTACCAGCACCCGACGGGGCCAAGAGACCCAGTACCTC.

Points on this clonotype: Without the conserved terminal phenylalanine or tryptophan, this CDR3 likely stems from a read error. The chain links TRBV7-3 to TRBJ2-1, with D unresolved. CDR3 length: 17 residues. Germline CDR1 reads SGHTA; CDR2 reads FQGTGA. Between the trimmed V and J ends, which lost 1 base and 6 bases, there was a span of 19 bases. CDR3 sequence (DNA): TGTGCCAGCAGCTTAAAGTCTGGTCTAGTTTCGAGCAATGAGCAGTTCTTA. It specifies CASSLKSGLVSSNEQFL.

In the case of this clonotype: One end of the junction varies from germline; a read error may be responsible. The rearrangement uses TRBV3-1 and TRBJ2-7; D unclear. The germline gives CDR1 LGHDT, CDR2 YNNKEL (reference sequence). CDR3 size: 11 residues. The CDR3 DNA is TGTGCCAGGAGCCAAGGCTACGAGCAGTACTTC. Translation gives CARSQGYEQYF.

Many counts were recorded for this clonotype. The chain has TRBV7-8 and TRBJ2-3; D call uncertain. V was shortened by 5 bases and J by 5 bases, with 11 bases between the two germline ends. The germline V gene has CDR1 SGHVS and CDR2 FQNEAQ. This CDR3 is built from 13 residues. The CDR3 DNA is TGTGCCAGCAGCACGCTAGGTGTAGATACGCAGTATTTT. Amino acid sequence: CASSTLGVDTQYF. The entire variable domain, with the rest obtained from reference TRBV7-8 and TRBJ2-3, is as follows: GAGVSQSPRYKVAKRGQDVALRCDPISGHVSLFWYQQALGQGPEFLTYFQNEAQLDKSGLPSDRFFAERPEGSVSTLKIQRTQQEDSAVYLCASSTLGVDTQYFGPGTRLTVL.

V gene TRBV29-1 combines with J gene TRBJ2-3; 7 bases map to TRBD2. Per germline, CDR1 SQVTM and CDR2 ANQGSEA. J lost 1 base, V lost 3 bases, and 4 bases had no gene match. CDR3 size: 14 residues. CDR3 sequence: CSVELAERTDTQYF. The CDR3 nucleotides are TGCAGCGTTGAGCTAGCGGAACGCACAGATACGCAGTATTTT.

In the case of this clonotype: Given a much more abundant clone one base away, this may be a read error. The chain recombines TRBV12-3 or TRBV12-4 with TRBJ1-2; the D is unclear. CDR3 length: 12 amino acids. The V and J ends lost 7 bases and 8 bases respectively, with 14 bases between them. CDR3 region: CASTMELTGYTF. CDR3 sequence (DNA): TGTGCCAGCACGATGGAGTTGACGGGCTACACCTTC.

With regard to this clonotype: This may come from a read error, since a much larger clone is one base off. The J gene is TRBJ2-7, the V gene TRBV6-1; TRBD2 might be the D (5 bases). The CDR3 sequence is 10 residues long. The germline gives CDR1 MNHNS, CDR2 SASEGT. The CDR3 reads CASRAGEQCF. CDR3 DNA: TGTGCCAGCAGGGCGGGCGAGCAGTGCTTC.

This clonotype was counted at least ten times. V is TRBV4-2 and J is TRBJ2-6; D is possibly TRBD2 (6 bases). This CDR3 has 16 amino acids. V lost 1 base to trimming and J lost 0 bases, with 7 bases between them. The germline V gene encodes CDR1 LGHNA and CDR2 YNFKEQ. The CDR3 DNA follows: TGTGCCAGCAGCCAAGGGGGGGTCTCTGGGGCCAACGTCCTGACTTTC. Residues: CASSQGGVSGANVLTF.

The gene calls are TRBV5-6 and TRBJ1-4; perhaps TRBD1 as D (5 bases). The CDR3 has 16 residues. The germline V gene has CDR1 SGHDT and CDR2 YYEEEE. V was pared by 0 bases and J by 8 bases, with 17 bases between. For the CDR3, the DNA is TGTGCCAGCAGCTTGGCAAGGGGAAGTAATTCGGAAAAACTGTTTTTT. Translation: CASSLARGSNSEKLFF.

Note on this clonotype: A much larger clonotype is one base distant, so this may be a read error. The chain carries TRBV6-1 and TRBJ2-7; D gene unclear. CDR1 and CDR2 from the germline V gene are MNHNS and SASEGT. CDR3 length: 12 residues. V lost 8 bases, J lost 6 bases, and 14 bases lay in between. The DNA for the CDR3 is TGTGCCAGCGCCTCACCCCTGCTCGAGCAGTACTTC. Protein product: CASASPLLEQYF.

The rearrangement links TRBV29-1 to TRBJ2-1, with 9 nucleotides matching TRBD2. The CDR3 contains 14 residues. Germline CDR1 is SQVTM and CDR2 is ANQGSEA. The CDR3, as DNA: TGCAGTGTTCTAGGCGGGAGGGCCGTAGATAAGCAGTTCTTC. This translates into CSVLGGRAVDKQFF.

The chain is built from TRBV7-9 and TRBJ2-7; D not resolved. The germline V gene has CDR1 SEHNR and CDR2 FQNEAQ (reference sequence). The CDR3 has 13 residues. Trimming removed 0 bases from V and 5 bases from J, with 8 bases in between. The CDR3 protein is CASSLAGNNEQYF. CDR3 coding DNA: TGTGCCAGCAGCTTAGCAGGAAACAACGAGCAGTACTTC.

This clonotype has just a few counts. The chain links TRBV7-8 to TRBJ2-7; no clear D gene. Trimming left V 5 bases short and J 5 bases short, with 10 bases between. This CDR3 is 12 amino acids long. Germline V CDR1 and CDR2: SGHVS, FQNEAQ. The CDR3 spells CASSPSANEQYF. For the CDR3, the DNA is TGTGCCAGCAGCCCCTCCGCGAACGAGCAGTACTTC.

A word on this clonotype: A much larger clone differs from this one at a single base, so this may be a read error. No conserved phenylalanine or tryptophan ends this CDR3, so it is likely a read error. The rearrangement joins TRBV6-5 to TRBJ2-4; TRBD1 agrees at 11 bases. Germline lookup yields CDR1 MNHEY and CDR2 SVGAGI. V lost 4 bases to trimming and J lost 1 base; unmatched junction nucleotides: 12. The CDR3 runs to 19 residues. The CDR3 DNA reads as TGTGCCAGCAGTTCCGGACAGGGGGCGTGGAGTGGGGCCAAAAACATTCAGTACTTG. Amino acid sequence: CASSSGQGAWSGAKNIQYL.

For the CDR3, the DNA is TGTGCCAGCAGTGAATCGGGACAGGGCCGAGCCAAAAACATTCAGTACTTC. The encoded protein is CASSESGQGRAKNIQYF. This rearrangement joins TRBV2 to TRBJ2-4, with TRBD1 matching over 9 bases. The CDR3 runs to 17 residues. Germline values: CDR1 SNHLY, CDR2 FYNNEI. Trimming removed 2 bases from V and 0 bases from J; junction bases left unmatched: 5.

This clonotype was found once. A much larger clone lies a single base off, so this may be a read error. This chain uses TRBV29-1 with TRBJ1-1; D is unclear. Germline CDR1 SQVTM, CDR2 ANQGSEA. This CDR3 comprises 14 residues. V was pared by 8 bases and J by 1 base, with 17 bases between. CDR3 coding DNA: TGCAGCACCTCATGGGTAGATAAGAACACTGAAGCTTTCTTT. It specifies CSTSWVDKNTEAFF.

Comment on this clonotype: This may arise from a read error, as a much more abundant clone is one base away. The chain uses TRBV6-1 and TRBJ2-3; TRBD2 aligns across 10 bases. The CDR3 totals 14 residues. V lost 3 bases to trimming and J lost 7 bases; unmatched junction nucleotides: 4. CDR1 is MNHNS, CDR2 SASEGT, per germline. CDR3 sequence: CASSDSGRVYTQYF. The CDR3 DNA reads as TGTGCCAGCAGTGACAGCGGGAGGGTTTATACGCAGTATTTT.